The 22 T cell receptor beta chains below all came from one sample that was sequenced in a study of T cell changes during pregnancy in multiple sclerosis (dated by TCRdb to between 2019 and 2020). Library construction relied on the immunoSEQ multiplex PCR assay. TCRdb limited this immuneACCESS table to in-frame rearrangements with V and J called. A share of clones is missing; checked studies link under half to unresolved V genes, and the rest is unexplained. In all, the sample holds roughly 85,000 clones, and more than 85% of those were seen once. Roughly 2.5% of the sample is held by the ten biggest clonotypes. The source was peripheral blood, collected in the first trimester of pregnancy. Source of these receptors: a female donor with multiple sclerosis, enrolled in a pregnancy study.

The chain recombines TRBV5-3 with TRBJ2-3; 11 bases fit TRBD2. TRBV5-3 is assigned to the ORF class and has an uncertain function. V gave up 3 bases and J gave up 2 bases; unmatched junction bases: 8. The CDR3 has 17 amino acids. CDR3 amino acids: CARSSIGTSGTTDTQYF. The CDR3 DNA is TGTGCCAGAAGCTCGATTGGGACTAGCGGTACCACAGATACGCAGTATTTT.

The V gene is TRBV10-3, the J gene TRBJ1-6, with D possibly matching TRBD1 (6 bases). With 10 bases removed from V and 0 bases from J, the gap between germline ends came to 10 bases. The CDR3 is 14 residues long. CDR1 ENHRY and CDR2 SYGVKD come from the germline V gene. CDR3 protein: CATRQDSYNSPLHF. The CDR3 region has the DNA TGTGCCACCAGACAGGACTCCTATAATTCACCCCTCCACTTT.

CDR3 residues: CASSRTGGVIYGYTF. CDR3 coding DNA: TGTGCCAGCAGCCGCACCGGAGGGGTCATTTATGGCTACACCTTC. The chain uses TRBV27 and TRBJ1-2; tentative D call: TRBD1 (5 bases). CDR1 and CDR2 (germline): MNHEY, SMNVEV (reference sequence). The V gene lost 6 bases and the J gene lost 5 bases, with 19 bases spanning the gap. This CDR3 has 15 residues.

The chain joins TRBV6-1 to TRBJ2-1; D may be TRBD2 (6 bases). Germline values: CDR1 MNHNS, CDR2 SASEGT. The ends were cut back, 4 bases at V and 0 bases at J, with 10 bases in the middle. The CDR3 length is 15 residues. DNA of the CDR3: TGTGCCAGCAGTGTTGCGGGACCCTCCTACAATGAGCAGTTCTTC. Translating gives CASSVAGPSYNEQFF.

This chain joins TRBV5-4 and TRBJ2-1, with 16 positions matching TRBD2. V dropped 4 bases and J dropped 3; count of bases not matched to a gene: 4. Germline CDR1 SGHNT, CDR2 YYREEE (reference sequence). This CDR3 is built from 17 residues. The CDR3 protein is CASSPGTSGGDYNEQFF. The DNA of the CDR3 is TGTGCCAGCAGCCCGGGGACTAGCGGGGGGGACTACAATGAGCAGTTCTTC. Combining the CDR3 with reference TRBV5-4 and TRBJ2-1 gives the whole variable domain ETGVTQSPTHLIKTRGQQVTLRCSSQSGHNTVSWYQQALGQGPQFIFQYYREEENGRGNFPPRFSGLQFPNYSSELNVNALELDDSALYLCASSPGTSGGDYNEQFFGPGTRLTVL.

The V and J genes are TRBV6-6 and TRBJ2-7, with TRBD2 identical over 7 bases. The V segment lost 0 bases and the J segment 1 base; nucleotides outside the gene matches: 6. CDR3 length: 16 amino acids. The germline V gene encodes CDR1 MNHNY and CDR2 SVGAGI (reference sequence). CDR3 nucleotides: TGTGCCAGCAGTTACTCTGGGGGGGGGAAGTCCTACGAGCAGTACTTC. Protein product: CASSYSGGGKSYEQYF.

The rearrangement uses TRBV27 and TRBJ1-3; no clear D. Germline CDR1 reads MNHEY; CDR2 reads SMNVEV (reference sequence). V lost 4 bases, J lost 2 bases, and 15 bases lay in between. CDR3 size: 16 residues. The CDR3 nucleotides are TGTGCCAGCAGTTCTCAAAACTCCGCCACTGGAAACACCATATATTTT. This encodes CASSSQNSATGNTIYF.

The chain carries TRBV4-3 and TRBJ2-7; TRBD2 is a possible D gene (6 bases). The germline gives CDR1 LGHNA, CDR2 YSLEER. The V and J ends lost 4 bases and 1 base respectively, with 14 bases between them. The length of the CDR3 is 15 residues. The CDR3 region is CASSPYAEGSYEQYF. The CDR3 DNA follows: TGCGCCAGCAGCCCCTACGCGGAGGGATCCTACGAGCAGTACTTC.

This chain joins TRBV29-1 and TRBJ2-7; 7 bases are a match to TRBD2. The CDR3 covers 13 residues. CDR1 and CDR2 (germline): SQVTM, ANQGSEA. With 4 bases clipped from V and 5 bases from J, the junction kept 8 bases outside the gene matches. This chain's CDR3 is CSVGSGEDHEQYF. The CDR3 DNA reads TGCAGCGTTGGGAGCGGGGAGGACCACGAGCAGTACTTC.

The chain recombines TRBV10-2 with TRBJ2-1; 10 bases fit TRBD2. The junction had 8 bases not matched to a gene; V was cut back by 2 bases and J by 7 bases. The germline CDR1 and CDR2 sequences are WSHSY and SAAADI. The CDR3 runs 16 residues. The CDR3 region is CASSERRAGGQNEQFF. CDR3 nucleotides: TGCGCCAGCAGTGAGAGGCGAGCGGGGGGGCAGAATGAGCAGTTCTTC.

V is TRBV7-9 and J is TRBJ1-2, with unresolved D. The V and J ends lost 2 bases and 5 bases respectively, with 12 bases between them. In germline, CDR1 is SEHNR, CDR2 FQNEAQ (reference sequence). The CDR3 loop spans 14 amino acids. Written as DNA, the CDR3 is TGTGCCAGCAGCTTAAGTGTACGGTCTTATGGCTACACCTTC. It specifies CASSLSVRSYGYTF.

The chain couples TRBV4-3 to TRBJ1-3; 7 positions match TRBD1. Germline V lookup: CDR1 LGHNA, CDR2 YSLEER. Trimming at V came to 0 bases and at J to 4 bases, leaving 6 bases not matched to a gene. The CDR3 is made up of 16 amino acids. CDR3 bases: TGCGCCAGCAGCCAAGACCCGGGGACAGAGGGAAACACCATATATTTT. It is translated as CASSQDPGTEGNTIYF.

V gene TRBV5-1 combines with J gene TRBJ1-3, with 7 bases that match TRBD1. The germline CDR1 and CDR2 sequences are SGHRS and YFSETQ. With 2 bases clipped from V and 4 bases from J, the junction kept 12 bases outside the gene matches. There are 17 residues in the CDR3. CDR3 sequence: CASSFGTGETWGNTIYF. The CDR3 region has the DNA TGCGCCAGCAGCTTTGGAACAGGGGAGACATGGGGAAACACCATATATTTT.

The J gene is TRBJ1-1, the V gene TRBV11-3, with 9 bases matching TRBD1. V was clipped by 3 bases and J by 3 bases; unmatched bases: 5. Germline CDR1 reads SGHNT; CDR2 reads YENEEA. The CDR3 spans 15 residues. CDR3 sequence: CASSFPTGGYTEAFF. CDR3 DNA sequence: TGTGCCAGCAGCTTCCCGACAGGGGGTTACACTGAAGCTTTCTTT.

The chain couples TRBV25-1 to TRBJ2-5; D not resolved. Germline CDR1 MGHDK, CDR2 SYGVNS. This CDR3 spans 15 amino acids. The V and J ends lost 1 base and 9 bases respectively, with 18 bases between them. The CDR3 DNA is TGTGCCAGCAGTGAATCTTCCCAGCGAAGACTGGCCCAGTACTTC. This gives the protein CASSESSQRRLAQYF.

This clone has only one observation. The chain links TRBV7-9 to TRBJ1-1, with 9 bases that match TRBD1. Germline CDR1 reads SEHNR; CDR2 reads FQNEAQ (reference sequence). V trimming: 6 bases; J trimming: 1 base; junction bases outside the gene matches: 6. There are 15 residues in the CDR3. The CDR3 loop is CASSLTGGSNTEAFF. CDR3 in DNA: TGTGCCAGCAGTCTAACAGGGGGCTCGAACACTGAAGCTTTCTTT.

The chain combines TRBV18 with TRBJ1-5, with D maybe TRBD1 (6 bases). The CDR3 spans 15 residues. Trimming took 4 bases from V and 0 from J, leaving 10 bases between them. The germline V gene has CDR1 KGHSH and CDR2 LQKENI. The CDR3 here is CASSLGTSSNQPQHF. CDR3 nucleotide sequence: TGTGCCAGCTCACTGGGGACAAGTAGCAATCAGCCCCAGCATTTT. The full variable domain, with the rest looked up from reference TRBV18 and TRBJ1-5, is NAGVMQNPRHLVRRRGQEARLRCSPMKGHSHVYWYRQLPEEGLKFMVYLQKENIIDESGMPKERFSAEFPKEGPSILRIQQVVRGDSAAYFCASSLGTSSNQPQHFGDGTRLSIL.

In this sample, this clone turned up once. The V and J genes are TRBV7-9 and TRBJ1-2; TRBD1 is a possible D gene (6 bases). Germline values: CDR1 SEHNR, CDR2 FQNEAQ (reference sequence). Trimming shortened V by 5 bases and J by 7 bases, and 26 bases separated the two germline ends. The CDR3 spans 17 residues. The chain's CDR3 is CASSPPNQDSLRFGYTF. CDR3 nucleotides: TGTGCCAGCAGCCCACCCAACCAGGACAGCCTTCGATTTGGCTACACCTTC.

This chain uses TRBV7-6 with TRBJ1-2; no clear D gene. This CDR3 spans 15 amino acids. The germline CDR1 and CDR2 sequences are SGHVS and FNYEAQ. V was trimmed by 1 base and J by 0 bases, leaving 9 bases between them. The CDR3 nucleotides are TGTGCCAGCAGCTTAGACCCTTTAGCTAACTATGGCTACACCTTC. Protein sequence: CASSLDPLANYGYTF.

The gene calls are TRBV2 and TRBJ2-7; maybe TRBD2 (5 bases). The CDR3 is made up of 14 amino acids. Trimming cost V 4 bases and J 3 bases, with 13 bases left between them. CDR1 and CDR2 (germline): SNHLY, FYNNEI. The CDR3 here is CASSVFGDRYEQYF. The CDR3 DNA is TGTGCCAGCAGTGTTTTCGGGGATCGCTACGAGCAGTACTTC. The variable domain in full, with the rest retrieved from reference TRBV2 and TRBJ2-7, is EPEVTQTPSHQVTQMGQEVILRCVPISNHLYFYWYRQILGQKVEFLVSFYNNEISEKSEIFDDQFSVERPDGSNFTLKIRSTKLEDSAMYFCASSVFGDRYEQYFGPGTRLTVT.

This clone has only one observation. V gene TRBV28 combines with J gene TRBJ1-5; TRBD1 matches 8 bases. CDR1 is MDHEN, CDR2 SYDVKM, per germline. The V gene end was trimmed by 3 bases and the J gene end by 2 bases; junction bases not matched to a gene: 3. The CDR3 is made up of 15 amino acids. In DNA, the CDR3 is TGTGCCAGCAGTTTCGGGACAGGCGGCAATCAGCCCCAGCATTTT. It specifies CASSFGTGGNQPQHF.

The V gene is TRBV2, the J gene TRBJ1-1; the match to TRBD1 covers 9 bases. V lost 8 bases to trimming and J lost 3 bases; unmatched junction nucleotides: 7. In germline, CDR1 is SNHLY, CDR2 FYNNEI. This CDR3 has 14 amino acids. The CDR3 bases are TGTGCCAGCGGAACAGGGGGCAGGGACACTGAAGCTTTCTTT. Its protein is CASGTGGRDTEAFF.